This TCR beta chain was identified in a study of HIV-infected patients and healthy controls. This clonotype has at least ten counts. Its cognate antigen is unknown. Alpha and beta constant-region primers primed reverse transcription of around 550 ng RNA. Using multiplexing indices, alpha and beta chain libraries were generated apart by chain-specific third strand synthesis. TCRdb passed the 5' RACE reads through MiXCR, listing each CDR3 protein once. The sample has roughly 17,000 distinct CDR3 sequences; 5.5% are singletons. CDR1 and CDR2 from the germline V gene are SGHDN and FVKESK. Trimming at V came to 1 base and at J to 1 base, leaving 3 bases not matched to a gene. The CDR3 consists of 15 residues. All unsorted peripheral T cells were captured because whole blood was used without fractionation. Study-wide points: Significantly higher mean Gini indices appeared in HIV-infected repertoires, possibly reflecting oligoclonality.

The chain recombines TRBV14 with TRBJ1-1; TRBD1 aligns across 7 bases. The origin of this receptor is an adult in good health. Sample: blood. The CDR3 region is CASSQVQGRNTEAFF. DNA of the CDR3: TGTGCCAGCAGCCAAGTACAGGGGAGGAACACTGAAGCTTTCTTT.